Each of the 27 T cell receptor beta chains below was sequenced from the same sample in a study of cytomegalovirus exposure and HLA in healthy donors. Profiling relied on immunoSEQ multiplex PCR, and the TCRdb table lists in-frame clones only, not all of them. The table records 200,000 to 300,000 clones, 90% of them present only once. Sequencing was done on a sample of PBMCs. These receptors all come from a woman aged 30 to 39 in good health and CMV-seronegative.

The chain joins TRBV2 to TRBJ1-4; D ambiguous. This CDR3 spans 11 amino acids. CDR1 and CDR2 (germline): SNHLY, FYNNEI. V was trimmed by 7 bases and J by 4 bases, leaving 4 bases between them. CDR3 protein: CASTDNEKLFF. Written as DNA, the CDR3 is TGTGCCAGCACGGATAATGAAAAACTGTTTTTT. Variable domain in full (rest from reference TRBV2 and TRBJ1-4): EPEVTQTPSHQVTQMGQEVILRCVPISNHLYFYWYRQILGQKVEFLVSFYNNEISEKSEIFDDQFSVERPDGSNFTLKIRSTKLEDSAMYFCASTDNEKLFFGSGTQLSVL.

The CDR3 sequence is CASGGNHNEQFF. The CDR3 bases are TGTGCCAGCGGGGGGAACCACAATGAGCAGTTCTTC. The chain recombines TRBV2 with TRBJ2-1; weak D call: TRBD2 (6 bases). The CDR3 length is 12 residues. With 8 bases removed from V and 5 bases from J, the gap between germline ends came to 10 bases. Germline lookup yields CDR1 SNHLY and CDR2 FYNNEI.

The chain has TRBV10-3 and TRBJ2-1, with TRBD2 matching 15 bases. V was clipped by 2 bases and J by 7 bases; unmatched bases: 3. The CDR3 totals 16 residues. Germline V gene lookup returns CDR1 ENHRY and CDR2 SYGVKD. In DNA form, the CDR3 reads TGTGCCATCAGTGAGCCGGGACTAGCGGGAGGAAATGAGCAGTTCTTC. Residues: CAISEPGLAGGNEQFF.

This clone appeared a few times. This chain connects TRBV18 to TRBJ2-1, with 10 positions matching TRBD2. The CDR3 is made up of 15 amino acids. V was clipped by 1 base and J by 6 bases; unmatched bases: 3. The V gene's germline CDR1 is KGHSH and CDR2 LQKENI. DNA of the CDR3: TGTGCCAGCTCACCACTAGCGGGAGGACTCAATGAGCAGTTCTTC. It yields the protein CASSPLAGGLNEQFF.

This chain links TRBV18 with TRBJ2-5, with D unresolved. This CDR3 is 13 amino acids long. Germline CDR1 is KGHSH and CDR2 is LQKENI. V dropped 6 bases and J dropped 1 base, with 9 bases sitting between them. The CDR3 protein is CASSRTPQETQYF. The CDR3 DNA follows: TGTGCCAGCTCTCGCACCCCCCAAGAGACCCAGTACTTC.

The chain uses TRBV11-2 and TRBJ2-1, with 8 bases aligning to TRBD2. Germline V gene sequence: CDR1 SGHAT, CDR2 FQNNGV. The CDR3 extends over 13 amino acids. V gave up 1 base and J gave up 10 bases; unmatched junction bases: 3. DNA for the CDR3: TGTGCCAGCAGCTTAGTGGCTAGCGGGGAGCAGTTCTTC. Protein: CASSLVASGEQFF.

This clone has only one observation. The V gene is TRBV7-2, the J gene TRBJ2-7; no clear D. V was clipped by 1 base and J by 4 bases, with 14 bases between them. Germline values: CDR1 SGHTA, CDR2 FQGNSA. This CDR3 region has 15 residues. CDR3 nucleotides: TGTGCCAGCAGCTTAGGGGTAGAGTCCGGGTACGAGCAGTACTTC. Amino acid sequence: CASSLGVESGYEQYF.

The chain joins TRBV27 to TRBJ2-7, with 7 bases matching TRBD1. The CDR3 totals 13 residues. V dropped 5 bases and J dropped 4; count of bases not matched to a gene: 5. Looked up from germline, CDR1 is MNHEY and CDR2 is SMNVEV (reference sequence). The CDR3 nucleotides are TGTGCCAGCAGTCCCACGACAGGGTACGAGCAGTACTTC. It specifies CASSPTTGYEQYF.

The V and J genes are TRBV28 and TRBJ2-5; the match to TRBD1 covers 11 bases. V was pared by 4 bases and J by 2 bases, with 6 bases of the junction left unmatched. This CDR3 has 16 amino acids. Germline assignment: CDR1 MDHEN and CDR2 SYDVKM. The CDR3 protein is CASSYPRDRGQETQYF. The CDR3 DNA sequence: TGTGCCAGCAGTTACCCCCGGGACAGGGGGCAAGAGACCCAGTACTTC.

The gene calls are TRBV27 and TRBJ2-5; a weak D match, TRBD2 (6 bases). The CDR3 totals 15 residues. V was trimmed by 5 bases and J by 4 bases, leaving 17 bases between them. Germline V gene sequence: CDR1 MNHEY, CDR2 SMNVEV (reference sequence). CDR3 loop: CASSPSRGGAETQYF. CDR3 nucleotide sequence: TGTGCCAGCAGTCCCTCCCGGGGCGGGGCAGAGACCCAGTACTTC.

This chain joins TRBV6-5 and TRBJ2-1; 8 bases line up with TRBD2. The junction had 7 bases not matched to a gene; V was cut back by 4 bases and J by 2 bases. Germline CDR1 MNHEY, CDR2 SVGAGI. This CDR3 is 16 amino acids long. CDR3 in amino acids: CASSSSLAGPYNEQFF. Here the CDR3 DNA reads TGTGCCAGCAGTTCGAGCTTAGCGGGACCCTACAATGAGCAGTTCTTC.

This sequence joins TRBV5-1 and TRBJ2-5; D is uncertain. V lost 2 bases and J 2 bases, leaving 10 bases between the germline ends. The CDR3 runs to 14 residues. Germline CDR1 is SGHRS and CDR2 is YFSETQ. CDR3 nucleotides: TGCGCCAGCAGCTTTATGTTGGGTCAAGAGACCCAGTACTTC. It encodes CASSFMLGQETQYF.

The chain is built from TRBV5-1 and TRBJ1-2, with TRBD1 identical over 7 bases. CDR3 size: 15 residues. The J segment lost 5 bases and the V segment lost 2 bases, leaving 9 bases of the junction unmatched. CDR1 is SGHRS, CDR2 YFSETQ, per germline. The CDR3 here is CASSLRGGSRYGYTF. In DNA form, the CDR3 reads TGCGCCAGCAGCTTACGAGGGGGCAGTAGGTATGGCTACACCTTC.

This chain links TRBV27 with TRBJ2-5; 11 positions match TRBD2. V gave up 6 bases and J gave up 3 bases; unmatched junction bases: 9. The CDR3 spans 16 residues. Looked up from germline, CDR1 is MNHEY and CDR2 is SMNVEV (reference sequence). CDR3 in DNA: TGTGCCAGCAGGATGAGGAGGGGACTAGCGGAAGAGACCCAGTACTTC. Encoded protein: CASRMRRGLAEETQYF.

This chain joins TRBV5-6 and TRBJ1-5, with D unclear. The germline V gene encodes CDR1 SGHDT and CDR2 YYEEEE. Trimming left V 3 bases short and J 1 base short, with 11 bases between. The CDR3 contains 15 residues. CDR3 DNA: TGTGCCAGCAGCTGGTGGGGTCTGAGCAATCAGCCCCAGCATTTT. This encodes CASSWWGLSNQPQHF.

The genes are TRBV7-9 and TRBJ2-1; possibly TRBD2 for D (5 bases). Trimming cost V 5 bases and J 12 bases, with 17 bases left between them. The germline V gene has CDR1 SEHNR and CDR2 FQNEAQ (reference sequence). The CDR3 runs 13 residues. Here the CDR3 reads CASSPLVSGRQFF. The CDR3 nucleotides read TGTGCCAGCAGCCCATTGGTTTCGGGGAGGCAGTTCTTC.

The chain employs TRBV11-2 and TRBJ2-5; no definite D call. V was trimmed by 1 base and J by 1 base, leaving 7 bases between them. The CDR3 contains 14 residues. Germline loops: CDR1 SGHAT, CDR2 FQNNGV. CDR3 region: CASSLGASQETQYF. Here the CDR3 DNA reads TGTGCCAGCAGCTTAGGGGCGAGCCAAGAGACCCAGTACTTC.

V usage is TRBV4-1 and J usage is TRBJ1-2, with TRBD1 matching over 10 bases. This CDR3 region has 15 residues. Germline V gene lookup returns CDR1 MGHRA and CDR2 YSYEKL. J lost 2 bases, V lost 3 bases, and 3 bases had no gene match. CDR3 sequence reads: CASSHTGQGNYGYTF. In DNA form, the CDR3 reads TGCGCCAGCAGCCACACGGGACAGGGGAACTATGGCTACACCTTC.

The V gene is TRBV29-1, the J gene TRBJ1-2, with 8 bases lining up with TRBD1. J was trimmed by 7 bases and V by 2 bases; bases with no gene match: 9. Looked up from germline, CDR1 is SQVTM and CDR2 is ANQGSEA. The CDR3 loop spans 14 amino acids. The CDR3 bases are TGCAGCGTTGAACGGGACAGGCCCCCTTTTGGCTACACCTTC. It encodes CSVERDRPPFGYTF.

The chain recombines TRBV28 with TRBJ2-1; TRBD2 matches at 8 bases. Germline V gene data show CDR1 as MDHEN and CDR2 as SYDVKM. V was pared by 3 bases and J by 4 bases, with 5 bases of the junction left unmatched. The CDR3 length is 15 residues. The CDR3 spells CASSFGTSGYNEQFF. As DNA, the CDR3 is TGTGCCAGCAGTTTCGGGACTAGTGGGTACAATGAGCAGTTCTTC. Combining the CDR3 with reference TRBV28 and TRBJ2-1 gives the whole variable domain DVKVTQSSRYLVKRTGEKVFLECVQDMDHENMFWYRQDPGLGLRLIYFSYDVKMKEKGDIPEGYSVSREKKERFSLILESASTNQTSMYLCASSFGTSGYNEQFFGPGTRLTVL.

This clone has a single count. The rearrangement uses TRBV7-2 and TRBJ2-3; D is unclear. V lost 1 base to trimming and J lost 0 bases, with 14 bases between them. CDR3 length: 17 residues. Looked up from germline, CDR1 is SGHTA and CDR2 is FQGNSA. In DNA form, the CDR3 reads TGTGCCAGCAGCTTAGGCCAGACCCTTTCTAGCACAGATACGCAGTATTTT. Residues: CASSLGQTLSSTDTQYF.

In DNA form, the CDR3 reads TGTGCCAGCATTTCGGGACAGGGGGGCGAGCAGTACTTC. It specifies CASISGQGGEQYF. V usage is TRBV28 and J usage is TRBJ2-7; 11 bases fit TRBD1. Germline CDR1 is MDHEN and CDR2 is SYDVKM. CDR3 size: 13 residues. J gave up 6 bases and V 7 bases, and 5 bases lay outside the gene matches.

The gene calls are TRBV9 and TRBJ2-5; 11 bases are shared with TRBD1. J was trimmed by 6 bases and V by 4 bases; bases with no gene match: 8. The length of the CDR3 is 15 residues. Germline V gene lookup returns CDR1 SGDLS and CDR2 YYNGEE. The CDR3 loop reads CASSPRTGGAKTQYF. CDR3 DNA sequence: TGTGCCAGCAGCCCACGGACAGGGGGCGCTAAGACCCAGTACTTC. Variable domain in full (rest from reference TRBV9 and TRBJ2-5): DSGVTQTPKHLITATGQRVTLRCSPRSGDLSVYWYQQSLDQGLQFLIQYYNGEERAKGNILERFSAQQFPDLHSELNLSSLELGDSALYFCASSPRTGGAKTQYFGPGTRLLVL.

This clone was counted once. The V gene is TRBV28, the J gene TRBJ2-3, with 15 bases matching TRBD2. J gave up 4 bases and V 6 bases, and 11 bases lay outside the gene matches. Germline CDR1 is MDHEN and CDR2 is SYDVKM. This CDR3 is built from 18 residues. CDR3 protein: CASSRTSGRAWDADTQYF. CDR3 sequence (DNA): TGTGCCAGCAGCCGGACTAGCGGGAGGGCCTGGGACGCAGATACGCAGTATTTT.

The CDR3 nucleotides read TGTGCCAGCAGCTTAGGCCTAGCGGACACAGATACGCAGTATTTT. Its protein product is CASSLGLADTDTQYF. V and J are TRBV7-2 and TRBJ2-3; 7 bases line up with TRBD2. From germline, CDR1 is SGHTA and CDR2 FQGNSA. The CDR3 has 15 amino acids. V lost 1 base to trimming and J lost 2 bases; unmatched junction nucleotides: 3.

As DNA, the CDR3 is TGTGCCAGCAGTGAAGCGCTTCCCGGGAGGGCCGCGAGCTCCTACGAGCAGTACTTC. Protein product: CASSEALPGRAASSYEQYF. The J gene is TRBJ2-7, the V gene TRBV6-1; 8 nucleotides line up with TRBD2. The CDR3 consists of 19 residues. CDR1 is MNHNS, CDR2 SASEGT, per germline. V was clipped by 0 bases and J by 0 bases; unmatched bases: 13.

The chain joins TRBV4-1 to TRBJ1-2, with 10 bases matching TRBD1. Germline V gene sequence: CDR1 MGHRA, CDR2 YSYEKL. V lost 1 base and J lost 3; bases outside the gene matches: 5. The CDR3 is 16 residues long. The CDR3 region is CASSQGKGQGYYGYTF. DNA of the CDR3: TGCGCCAGCAGCCAAGGAAAGGGACAGGGGTACTATGGCTACACCTTC.